The entry below gives a single TCR beta chain sequence along with its context. The sample belongs to a study of blood T cell repertoires in COVID-19. Study as a whole: Sites in the United States, Italy and Spain provided acute and convalescent COVID-19 samples. Sample material is recorded as cDNA or gDNA derived from T cells, B-cell-depleted T cells, or PBMCs.

V dropped 3 bases and J dropped 7 bases, with 9 bases sitting between them. The CDR3 runs to 12 residues. The germline gives CDR1 LNHNV, CDR2 YYDKDF (reference sequence). Original methodology: Estimated nucleated cell counts came from reference gene primer amplification. Sequencing used immunoSEQ multiplex PCR; TCRdb keeps in-frame clones, though not all of them. V, J and clone size reflect that table, while D and trimming were determined from the DNA. The table has over 300,000 clones, around 88% seen once; the top ten hold 1.5% to 2%. The chain employs TRBV15 and TRBJ1-2; D is possibly TRBD1 (6 bases). This receptor was obtained from a woman in her fifties or sixties with acute or convalescent COVID-19. The specimen sequenced was peripheral blood. CDR3 region: CATSRGHAGYTF. The CDR3 coding sequence is TGTGCCACCAGCAGGGGACACGCTGGCTACACCTTC.